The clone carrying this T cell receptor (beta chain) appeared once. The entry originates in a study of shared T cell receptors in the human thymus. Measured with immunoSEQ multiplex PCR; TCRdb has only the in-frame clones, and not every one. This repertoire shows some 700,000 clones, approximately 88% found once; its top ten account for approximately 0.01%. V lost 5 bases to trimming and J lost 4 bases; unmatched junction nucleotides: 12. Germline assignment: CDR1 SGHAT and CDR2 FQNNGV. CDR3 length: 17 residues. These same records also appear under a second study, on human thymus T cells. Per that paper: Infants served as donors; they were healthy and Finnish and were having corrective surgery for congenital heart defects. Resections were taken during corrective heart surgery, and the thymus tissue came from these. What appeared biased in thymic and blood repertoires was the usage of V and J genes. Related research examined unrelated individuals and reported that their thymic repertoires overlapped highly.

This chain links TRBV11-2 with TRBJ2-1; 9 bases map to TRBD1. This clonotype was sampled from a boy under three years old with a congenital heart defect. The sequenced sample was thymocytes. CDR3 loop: CASSLHVRDREYNEQFF. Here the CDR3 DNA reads TGTGCCAGCAGCCTACACGTCCGGGACAGGGAATACAATGAGCAGTTCTTC.